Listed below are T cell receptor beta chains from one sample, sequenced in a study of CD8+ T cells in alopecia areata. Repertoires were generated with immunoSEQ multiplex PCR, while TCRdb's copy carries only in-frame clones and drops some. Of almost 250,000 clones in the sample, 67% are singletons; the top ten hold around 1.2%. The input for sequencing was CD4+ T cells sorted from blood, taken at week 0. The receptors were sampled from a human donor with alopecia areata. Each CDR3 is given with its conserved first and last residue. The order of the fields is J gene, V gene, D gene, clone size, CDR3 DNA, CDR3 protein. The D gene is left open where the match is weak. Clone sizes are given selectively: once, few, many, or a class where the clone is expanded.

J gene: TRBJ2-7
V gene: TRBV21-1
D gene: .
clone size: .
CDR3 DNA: TGTGCCAGCAGCACCTCGCGACAGGGAATGTACTTC
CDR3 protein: CASSTSRQGMYF

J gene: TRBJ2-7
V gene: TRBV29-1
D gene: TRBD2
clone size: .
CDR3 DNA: TGCAGCGCCACACTAGCGGGGGGCCTCCAAGTAAACGAGCAGTACTTC
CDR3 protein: CSATLAGGLQVNEQYF

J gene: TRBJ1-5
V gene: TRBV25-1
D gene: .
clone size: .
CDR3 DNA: TGCGCCAGCAGTGATCGACGAGGGGGTCAGCCCCAGCATTTT
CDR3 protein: CASSDRRGGQPQHF

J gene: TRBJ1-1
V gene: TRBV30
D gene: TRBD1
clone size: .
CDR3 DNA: TGTGCCTGGAGTGCCCCAATGTCCAGACAGGGGGGTGAAGCTTTCTTT
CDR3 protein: CAWSAPMSRQGGEAFF

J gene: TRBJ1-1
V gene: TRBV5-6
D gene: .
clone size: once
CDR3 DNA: TGTGCCAGCGCGCTCGGTGCTGAAGCTTTCTTT
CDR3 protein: CASALGAEAFF

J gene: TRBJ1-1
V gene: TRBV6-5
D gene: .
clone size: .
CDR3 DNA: TGTGCCAGCAGTACTCTAGGGGACACTGAAGCTTTCTTT
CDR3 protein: CASSTLGDTEAFF

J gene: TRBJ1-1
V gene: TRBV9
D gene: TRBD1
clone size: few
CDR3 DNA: TGTGCCAGCAGCCGGACAGGGCTGAACACTGAAGCTTTCTTT
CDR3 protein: CASSRTGLNTEAFF

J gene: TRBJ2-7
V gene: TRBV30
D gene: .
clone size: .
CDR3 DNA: TGTGCCTGGGATACAGGGAACTACTACGAGCAGTACTTC
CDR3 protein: CAWDTGNYYEQYF

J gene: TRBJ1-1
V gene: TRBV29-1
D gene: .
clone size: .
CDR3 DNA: TGCAGCGTTGAAGAGGAGCCAAACACTGAAGCTTTCTTT
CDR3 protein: CSVEEEPNTEAFF

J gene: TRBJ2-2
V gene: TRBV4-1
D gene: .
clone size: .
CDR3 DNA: TGCGCCAGCAGCCAAGATTATGGCGGGGAGCTGTTTTTT
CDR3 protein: CASSQDYGGELFF

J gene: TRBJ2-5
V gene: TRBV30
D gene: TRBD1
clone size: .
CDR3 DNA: TGTGCCACCGGACAGGGAGGCAGCGAGACCCAGTACTTC
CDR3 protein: CATGQGGSETQYF

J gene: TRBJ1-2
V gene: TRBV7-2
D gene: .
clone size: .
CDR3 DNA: TGTGCCAGCAGCCTCGGGACAAGCTATGGCTACACCTTC
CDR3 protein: CASSLGTSYGYTF

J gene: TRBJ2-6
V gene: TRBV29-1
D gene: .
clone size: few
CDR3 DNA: TGCAGCGCACAATCTGGGGCCAACGTCCTGACTTTC
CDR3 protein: CSAQSGANVLTF

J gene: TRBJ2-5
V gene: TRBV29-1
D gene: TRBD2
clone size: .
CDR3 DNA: TGCAGCGTTGGACTAGCACAAGAGACCCAGTACTTC
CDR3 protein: CSVGLAQETQYF

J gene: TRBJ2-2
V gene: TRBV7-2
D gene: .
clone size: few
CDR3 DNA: TGTGCCAGCAGCCCCCCGGGGACACGAGACACCGGGGAGCTGTTTTTT
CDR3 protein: CASSPPGTRDTGELFF

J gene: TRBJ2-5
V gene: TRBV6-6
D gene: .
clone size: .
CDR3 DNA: TGTGCCAGCACCCACCAGGGGGGGGCCAGCGAGACCCAGTACTTC
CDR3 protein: CASTHQGGASETQYF

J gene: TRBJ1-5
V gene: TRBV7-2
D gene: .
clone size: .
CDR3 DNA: TGTGCCAGCAGCCACGGACAGAGCAATCAGCCCCAGCATTTT
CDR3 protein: CASSHGQSNQPQHF

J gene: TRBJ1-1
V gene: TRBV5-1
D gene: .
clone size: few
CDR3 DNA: TGCGCCAGCAGCTTGGAGGCCGGAAGGACTGAAGCTTTCTTT
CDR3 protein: CASSLEAGRTEAFF

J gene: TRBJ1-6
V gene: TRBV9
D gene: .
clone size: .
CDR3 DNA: TGTGCCAGCAGCGTAGGAGTGACTCCGCTAAATTCACCCCTCCACTTT
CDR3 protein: CASSVGVTPLNSPLHF

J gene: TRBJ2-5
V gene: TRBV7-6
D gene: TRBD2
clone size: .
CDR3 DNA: TGTGCCAGCAGCCTGACTAGCGGGGTCGAGACCCAGTACTTC
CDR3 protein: CASSLTSGVETQYF

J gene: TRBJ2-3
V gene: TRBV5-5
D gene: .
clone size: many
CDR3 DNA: TGTGCCAGCAGCTTGGCGGTTGGTAGCACAGATACGCAGTATTTT
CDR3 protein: CASSLAVGSTDTQYF

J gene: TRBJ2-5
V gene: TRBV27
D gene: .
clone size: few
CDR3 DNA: TGTGCCAGCAGTTACCGGGTTCACGAGACCCAGTACTTC
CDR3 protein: CASSYRVHETQYF

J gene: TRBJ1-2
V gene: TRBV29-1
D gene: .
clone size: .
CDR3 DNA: TGCAGCGTTGAAGATCTTAACCGCCGGGCGGGCTACACCTTC
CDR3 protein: CSVEDLNRRAGYTF

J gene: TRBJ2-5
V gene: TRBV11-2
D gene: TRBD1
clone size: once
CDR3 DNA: TGTGCCAGCAGCGCTCGGACAGGGCCGCAAGAGACCCAGTACTTC
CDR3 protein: CASSARTGPQETQYF

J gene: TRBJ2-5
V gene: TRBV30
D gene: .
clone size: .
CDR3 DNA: TGTGCCTGGAGTGTACTGGGCAGGGTGGGGGAGACCCAGTACTTC
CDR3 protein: CAWSVLGRVGETQYF

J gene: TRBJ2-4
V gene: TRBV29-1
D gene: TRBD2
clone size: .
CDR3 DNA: TGCAGCGTTGTCGGGGGGGCCTTGACTATTCAGTACTTC
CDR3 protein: CSVVGGALTIQYF

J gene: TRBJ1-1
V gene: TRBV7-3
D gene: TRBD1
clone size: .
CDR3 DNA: TGTGCCAGCAGCCCTGACAGGGCCACTGAAGCTTTCTTT
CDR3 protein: CASSPDRATEAFF

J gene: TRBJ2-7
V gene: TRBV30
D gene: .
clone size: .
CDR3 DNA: TGTGCCTGGAGTGTGAGCCCCCAAAGCTACGAGCAGTACTTC
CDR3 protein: CAWSVSPQSYEQYF

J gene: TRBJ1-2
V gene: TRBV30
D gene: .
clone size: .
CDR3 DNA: TGTGCCTCGCGTTTTGGTAACTATGGCTACACCTTC
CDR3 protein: CASRFGNYGYTF

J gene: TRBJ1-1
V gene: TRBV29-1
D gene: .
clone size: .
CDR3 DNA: TGCAGCGTTGGTCAGTGGGACGGTAACACTGAAGCTTTCTTT
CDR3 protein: CSVGQWDGNTEAFF

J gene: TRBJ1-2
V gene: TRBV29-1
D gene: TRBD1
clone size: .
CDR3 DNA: TGCAGCGTTGAAAGATCGGAGGACAGGGGTTTTCATGGCTACACCTTC
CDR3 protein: CSVERSEDRGFHGYTF

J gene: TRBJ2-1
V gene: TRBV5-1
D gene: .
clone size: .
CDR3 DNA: TGCGCCAGCAGCCCTAATAGCGACCTCTACAATGAGCAGTTCTTC
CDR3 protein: CASSPNSDLYNEQFF

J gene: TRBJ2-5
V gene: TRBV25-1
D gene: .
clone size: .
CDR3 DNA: TGTGCCAGCAGTGTTTTTCGCGGGACATCGAGGGAGGAGCAGTACTTC
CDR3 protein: CASSVFRGTSREEQYF

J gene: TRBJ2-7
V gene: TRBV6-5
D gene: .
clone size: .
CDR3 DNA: TGTGCCAGCAGAGAGACAGTTCCCTCGGGGGAGCAGTACTTC
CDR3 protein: CASRETVPSGEQYF

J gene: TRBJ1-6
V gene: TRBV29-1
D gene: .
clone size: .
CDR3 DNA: TGCAGCGTCCGGGAAGGATTCGGGAATTCACCCCTCCACTTT
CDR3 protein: CSVREGFGNSPLHF

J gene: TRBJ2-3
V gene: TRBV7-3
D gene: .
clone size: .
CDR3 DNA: TGTGCCAGCAGCTTATTAGCCAGGGCTATCACAGATACGCAGTATTTT
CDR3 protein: CASSLLARAITDTQYF

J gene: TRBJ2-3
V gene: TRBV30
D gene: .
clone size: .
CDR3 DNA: TGTGCCTGGAGTGTCGTTCACACAGATACGCAGTATTTT
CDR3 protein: CAWSVVHTDTQYF

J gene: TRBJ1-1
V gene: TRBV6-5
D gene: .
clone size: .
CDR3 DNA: TGTGCCAGCAGTTACCTCCTGGGCAATGAAGCTTTCTTT
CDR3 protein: CASSYLLGNEAFF

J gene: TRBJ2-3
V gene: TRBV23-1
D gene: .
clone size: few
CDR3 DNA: TGCGCCACCTTTTGGATCCTCACAGATACGCAGTATTTT
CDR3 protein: CATFWILTDTQYF

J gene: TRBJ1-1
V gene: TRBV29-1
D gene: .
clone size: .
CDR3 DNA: TGCAGCGCCATGACAGGTTTGAACACTGAAGCTTTCTTT
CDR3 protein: CSAMTGLNTEAFF

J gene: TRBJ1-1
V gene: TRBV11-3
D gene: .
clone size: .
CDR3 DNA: TGTGCCAGCAGCTGGGAGTATGGAGCTTTCTTT
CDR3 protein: CASSWEYGAFF

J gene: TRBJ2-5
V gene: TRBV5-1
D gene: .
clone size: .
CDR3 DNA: TGCGCCAGCAGCCGGGACTACCAAGAGACCCAGTACTTC
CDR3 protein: CASSRDYQETQYF

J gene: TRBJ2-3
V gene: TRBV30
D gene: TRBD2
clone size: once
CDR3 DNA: TGTGCCTGGAGTGTAGGGGCGGGGGTTACAGATACGCAGTATTTT
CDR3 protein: CAWSVGAGVTDTQYF

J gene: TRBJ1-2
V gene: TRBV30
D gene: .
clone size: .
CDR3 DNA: TGTGCCTGGAGTGCTGGAGCCTATGGCTACACCTTC
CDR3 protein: CAWSAGAYGYTF

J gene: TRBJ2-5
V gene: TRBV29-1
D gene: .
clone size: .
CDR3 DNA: TGCAGCGTCAAAAGGGAGACCCAGTACTTC
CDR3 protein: CSVKRETQYF

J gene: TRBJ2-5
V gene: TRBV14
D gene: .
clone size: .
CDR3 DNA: TGTGCCAGCAGCCGAGACATCGTGGAGACCCAGTACTTC
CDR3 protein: CASSRDIVETQYF

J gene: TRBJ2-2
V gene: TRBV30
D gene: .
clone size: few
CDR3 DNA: TGTGCCTGGACAGGGCCGAACACCGGGGAGCTGTTTTTT
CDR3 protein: CAWTGPNTGELFF

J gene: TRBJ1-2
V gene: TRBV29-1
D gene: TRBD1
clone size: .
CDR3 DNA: TGCAGCGTGGGACAGGGAGAAAGTGGCTACACCTTC
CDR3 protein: CSVGQGESGYTF

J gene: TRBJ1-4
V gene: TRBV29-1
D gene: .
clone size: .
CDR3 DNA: TGCAGCGTTGAAAGAGGGCGAAAACTGTTTTTT
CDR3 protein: CSVERGRKLFF

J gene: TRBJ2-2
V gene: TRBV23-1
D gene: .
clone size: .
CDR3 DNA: TGCGCCAGGACCGACAGCGACACCGGGGAGCTGTTTTTT
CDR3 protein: CARTDSDTGELFF